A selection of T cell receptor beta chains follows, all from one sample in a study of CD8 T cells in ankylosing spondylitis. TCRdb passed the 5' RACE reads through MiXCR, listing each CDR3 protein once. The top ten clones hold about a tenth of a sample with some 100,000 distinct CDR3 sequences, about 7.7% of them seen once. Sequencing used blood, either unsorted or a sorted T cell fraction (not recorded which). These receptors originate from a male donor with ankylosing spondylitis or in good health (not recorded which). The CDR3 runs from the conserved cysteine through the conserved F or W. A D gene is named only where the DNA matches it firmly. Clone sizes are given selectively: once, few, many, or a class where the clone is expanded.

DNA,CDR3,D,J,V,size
TGCAGTGCTAGAGCCCCAACCCATCAGCCCCAGCATTTT,CSARAPTHQPQHF,NA,TRBJ1-5,TRBV20-1,many
TGCAGCGTCGGACAGCCCGGGGGCAATGAAAAACTGTTTTTT,CSVGQPGGNEKLFF,NA,TRBJ1-4,TRBV29-1,many
TGTGCCAGTAGTATACCGGGGGGGCTTAATGAGCAGTTCTTC,CASSIPGGLNEQFF,TRBD2,TRBJ2-1,TRBV19,many
TGCAGTGCTAGAGATCAAGACAGATCATTCTACGAGCAGTACTTC,CSARDQDRSFYEQYF,NA,TRBJ2-7,TRBV20-1,many
TGTGCCAGCAGCCCCTCTATCATAGGGAATGAGCAGTTCTTC,CASSPSIIGNEQFF,NA,TRBJ2-1,TRBV7-3,few
TGTGCCATCAGTGAATCACTAGCGGGATTCAGGGAATTCTTC,CAISESLAGFREFF,TRBD2,TRBJ2-1,TRBV10-3,many
TGTGCCTGGAGTGTACGCACGAACACTGAAGCTTTCTTT,CAWSVRTNTEAFF,NA,TRBJ1-1,TRBV30,few
TGTGCCAGCAGCCCGGGCGCCCGGAATCAGCCCCAGCATTTT,CASSPGARNQPQHF,NA,TRBJ1-5,TRBV5-6,many
TGTGCCAGCAGCCAACTCGGGAATCGGTTATGGGCTGAAGCTTCCTTT,CASSQLGNRLWAEASF,NA,TRBJ1-1,TRBV3-1,many
TGTGCCATCAGCCCGTTTCCGGGGGGCGAAGGGTACGAGCAGTACTTC,CAISPFPGGEGYEQYF,NA,TRBJ2-7,TRBV10-3,many
TGTGCCTGGAGCGCCCGGGGACAGGGTGGGATAAATGAGCAGTTCTTC,CAWSARGQGGINEQFF,TRBD1,TRBJ2-1,TRBV30,many
TGCAGCGTTATCACAGGGGGCGGCAATCAGCCCCAGCATTTT,CSVITGGGNQPQHF,TRBD1,TRBJ1-5,TRBV29-1,few
TGTGCCAGCAGACAGGGGACAGGGACTCATCAGCCCCAGCATTTT,CASRQGTGTHQPQHF,TRBD1,TRBJ1-5,TRBV7-2,NA
TGCAGTGTCCCGGGTCCCCAGAACACTGAAGCTTTCTTT,CSVPGPQNTEAFF,NA,TRBJ1-1,TRBV20-1,many
TGTGCCAGCAGCCATGAACCGGGGATGAACACTGAAGCTTTCTTT,CASSHEPGMNTEAFF,NA,TRBJ1-1,TRBV3-1,many
TGCAGCGTGCCCGACAGACCCTATGGCTACACCTTC,CSVPDRPYGYTF,NA,TRBJ1-2,TRBV29-1,many
TGTGCCAGCAGCTTCGATGGCAATCAGCCCCAGCATTTT,CASSFDGNQPQHF,NA,TRBJ1-5,TRBV7-2,many
TGTGCCAGCAGCTTGTCCTCCGGGACGGAATCCTACGAGCAGTACTTC,CASSLSSGTESYEQYF,NA,TRBJ2-7,TRBV5-6,few
TGTGCCAGCTCACTCCAGGGACTAGCGGGGGTGAATGAGCAGTTCTTC,CASSLQGLAGVNEQFF,TRBD2,TRBJ2-1,TRBV18,NA
TGTGCCACCAGTGATTGGGCTAGCGGGGGGACAAATGAGCAGTTCTTC,CATSDWASGGTNEQFF,TRBD2,TRBJ2-1,TRBV24-1,few
TGTGCCAGCAGTATCCGGGACAGGGGGTACGAGCAGTACTTC,CASSIRDRGYEQYF,TRBD1,TRBJ2-7,TRBV6-5,many
TGCAGTGCTAGCGGGGACAGAAGACCTAACTATGGCTACACCTTC,CSASGDRRPNYGYTF,TRBD1,TRBJ1-2,TRBV20-1,NA
TGTGCCAGCAGCCCGAGGGGGGGCTTTCTCTACGAGCAGTACTTC,CASSPRGGFLYEQYF,NA,TRBJ2-7,TRBV6-2/TRBV6-3,NA
TGTGCCAGCAGTTACTCGAACCGGGACTACGAGCAGTACTTC,CASSYSNRDYEQYF,NA,TRBJ2-7,TRBV6-2/TRBV6-3,many
TGTGCCAGCAGTGGGACAGTGAACTATGGCTACACCTTC,CASSGTVNYGYTF,TRBD1,TRBJ1-2,TRBV6-2/TRBV6-3,many
TGTGCCAGCAGTCGACTAGCGGAAGGGCCTAGGGATACGCAGTATTTT,CASSRLAEGPRDTQYF,TRBD2,TRBJ2-3,TRBV12-3/TRBV12-4,few
TGTGCCAGCAGCCAACAGGGGAGGACTGAAGCTTTCTTT,CASSQQGRTEAFF,TRBD1,TRBJ1-1,TRBV7-8,many
TGTGCCAGCAGTTTCCCCCCGGGACAGGGAACAGATACGCAGTATTTT,CASSFPPGQGTDTQYF,TRBD1,TRBJ2-3,TRBV6-2/TRBV6-3,many
TGTGCCAGCAGGGGTCGGGACAGAAAAGATACGCAGTATTTT,CASRGRDRKDTQYF,TRBD1,TRBJ2-3,TRBV3-1,many
TGTGCCAGCAGCCCCGCAGGAGCGGGAGGGAATGAGCAGTTCTTC,CASSPAGAGGNEQFF,TRBD2,TRBJ2-1,TRBV3-1,many
TGCGCCAGCAGCCCTGGACGGGGCGGAGATTCACCCCTCCACTTT,CASSPGRGGDSPLHF,NA,TRBJ1-6,TRBV5-1,many
TGTGCCAGCAGCCAAGGATACAGCACCGATGGCTACACCTTC,CASSQGYSTDGYTF,NA,TRBJ1-2,TRBV14,many
TGTGCCAGCAGTCCCCCAGGGCAGCCCCAGCATTTT,CASSPPGQPQHF,NA,TRBJ1-5,TRBV28,many
TGTGCCAGCAGGCGGTCGGGGAAGCAGTTCTTC,CASRRSGKQFF,NA,TRBJ2-1,TRBV5-6,many
TGTGCCAGCAGCCAAGATCCCCGTCACAATGAGCAGTTCTTC,CASSQDPRHNEQFF,NA,TRBJ2-1,TRBV3-1,many
TGTGCCAGCAGTTCCGGGACAGGGTCCTCACCCCTCCACTTT,CASSSGTGSSPLHF,TRBD1,TRBJ1-6,TRBV11-2,few
TGCGCCAGCAGCCAAGGAGGGTTGGCCGGGGAGCTGTTTTTT,CASSQGGLAGELFF,NA,TRBJ2-2,TRBV4-1,NA
TGCGCCAGTTCGTTCAACAATGAGCAGTTCTTC,CASSFNNEQFF,NA,TRBJ2-1,TRBV10-1,many
TGTGCCAGCAGCTCAGGGTCCACTTACTACGAGCAGTACTTC,CASSSGSTYYEQYF,NA,TRBJ2-7,TRBV5-6,many
TGCAGTGCTCGGGACTCATTCCAAGAGACCCAGTACTTC,CSARDSFQETQYF,NA,TRBJ2-5,TRBV20-1,few
TGTGCCAGCAGCTTAACGAAGATGAGGGATGAGCAGTTCTTC,CASSLTKMRDEQFF,NA,TRBJ2-1,TRBV7-9,many
TGCAGTGCTTGGACGGGGATCAATCAGCCCCAGCATTTT,CSAWTGINQPQHF,NA,TRBJ1-5,TRBV20-1,many
TGTGCCAGCAGAGATGGGGGAGCGGGAGCGTACGAGCAGTACTTC,CASRDGGAGAYEQYF,TRBD2,TRBJ2-7,TRBV6-2/TRBV6-3,many
TGCGCCAGCTCCCCCGAGGGTATGGCTAACTATGGCTACACCTTC,CASSPEGMANYGYTF,NA,TRBJ1-2,TRBV4-1,many
TGCAGTGCTAGAGTGCCGGGGCCCTACGAGCAGTACTTC,CSARVPGPYEQYF,NA,TRBJ2-7,TRBV20-1,many
TGTGCCAGCAGCTTATCTCTACCCAAGCCTACTCAAGAGACCCAGTACTTC,CASSLSLPKPTQETQYF,NA,TRBJ2-5,TRBV7-6,few
TGCGCCAGCAGCGGGGTGGGTACAGATACGCAGTATTTT,CASSGVGTDTQYF,NA,TRBJ2-3,TRBV5-1,many
TGTGCCAGCATAAGAAAGACAGCCAAAAACATTCAGTACTTC,CASIRKTAKNIQYF,NA,TRBJ2-4,TRBV5-6,NA
TGTGCCAGCAGCTTCGAGGGCAGGGGTGAAAAACTGTTTTTT,CASSFEGRGEKLFF,NA,TRBJ1-4,TRBV7-9,many
TGCAGTGCTGGATCCCTCGGGGGAAACTATGGCTACACCTTC,CSAGSLGGNYGYTF,NA,TRBJ1-2,TRBV20-1,NA
TGTGCCAGCAGCTTGCGGTCAAGTTGGCCCCAAGAGACCCAGTACTTC,CASSLRSSWPQETQYF,NA,TRBJ2-5,TRBV7-9,many
TGCAGCGGACTTCCGGGACTAGTTTCTGAGCAGTTCTTC,CSGLPGLVSEQFF,TRBD2,TRBJ2-1,TRBV29-1,NA
TGCGCCAGCAGCCAAGCCCAGGGCTGGGGTTCACCCCTCCACTTT,CASSQAQGWGSPLHF,NA,TRBJ1-6,TRBV4-3,NA